Shown below are 30 T cell receptor beta chains from a single sample sequenced in a study of a mutant IDH1 vaccine in newly diagnosed glioma. Clones were sequenced by immunoSEQ multiplex PCR, and TCRdb holds only the in-frame ones, with some missing. The sample includes 26,000 or so clones, around 78% of them seen just once. Antigen specificity for these receptors is unknown. Time point defined: week 35, safety follow-up. Each dose delivered 300 ug of mutant IDH1 20-mer peptide subcutaneously with imiquimod. Specimen: PBMCs, collected from a glioma patient whose treatment included an IDH1 peptide vaccine. These TCRs come from a man younger than 40 with glioma.

CDR3 bases: TGCGCCAGCAGCTTGGGGGGGACCGGGGAGCTGTTTTTT. Amino acid sequence: CASSLGGTGELFF. V usage is TRBV5-1 and J usage is TRBJ2-2; D is perhaps TRBD1 or TRBD2 (5 bases each). The CDR3 has 13 residues. Germline loops: CDR1 SGHRS, CDR2 YFSETQ. V was shortened by 0 bases and J by 5 bases, with 5 bases between the two germline ends.

The V gene is TRBV27, the J gene TRBJ1-3; weak D call: TRBD1 (6 bases). Trimming shortened V by 5 bases and J by 4 bases, and 12 bases separated the two germline ends. The CDR3 covers 14 residues. CDR1 and CDR2 from the germline V gene are MNHEY and SMNVEV (reference sequence). The CDR3 coding sequence is TGTGCCAGCAGTCATACAGGGTCAGGAAACACCATATATTTT. Protein: CASSHTGSGNTIYF.

In nucleotides, the CDR3 is TGCGCCAGCAGCACAAGACAGGAATGGCGCACAGATACGCAGTATTTT. This gives the protein CASSTRQEWRTDTQYF. This chain links TRBV5-1 with TRBJ2-3, with a tentative D call TRBD1 (6 bases). Germline V gives CDR1 SGHRS, CDR2 YFSETQ. Trimming stripped 4 bases from V and 1 base from J, with 16 bases between. There are 16 residues in the CDR3.

J is TRBJ2-5 and V is TRBV19, with D perhaps matching TRBD1 or TRBD2 (5 bases each). V was pared by 6 bases and J by 4 bases, with 18 bases between. The CDR3 sequence is 15 residues long. Germline values: CDR1 LNHDA, CDR2 SQIVND (reference sequence). The CDR3 DNA is TGTGCCAGTAGCTCAATGGGGACCCGGGGAGAGACCCAGTACTTC. Encoded protein: CASSSMGTRGETQYF.

The chain joins TRBV5-1 to TRBJ2-7; 7 bases match TRBD2. The junction had 13 bases not matched to a gene; V was cut back by 4 bases and J by 0 bases. Germline V lookup: CDR1 SGHRS, CDR2 YFSETQ. This CDR3 spans 17 amino acids. The CDR3 DNA reads as TGCGCCAGCAGCCTCAATTGGAGGAGCGGGACCTCCTACGAGCAGTACTTC. Encoded protein: CASSLNWRSGTSYEQYF.

The chain is built from TRBV2 and TRBJ2-7, with 8 positions matching TRBD2. Germline CDR1 SNHLY, CDR2 FYNNEI. J gave up 3 bases and V 6 bases, and 7 bases lay outside the gene matches. This CDR3 has 14 amino acids. This chain's CDR3 is CASSQTSAHYEQYF. DNA for the CDR3: TGTGCCAGCAGCCAGACTAGCGCCCACTACGAGCAGTACTTC.

The V and J genes are TRBV14 and TRBJ2-3; no clear D. Germline CDR1 is SGHDN and CDR2 is FVKESK. V dropped 1 base and J dropped 2 bases, with 10 bases sitting between them. The CDR3 is 15 residues long. CDR3 in amino acids: CASSQGPALTDTQYF. The CDR3 DNA sequence: TGTGCCAGCAGCCAAGGACCAGCGCTCACAGATACGCAGTATTTT. Drawing the rest from reference TRBV14 and TRBJ2-3, the complete variable domain is EAGVTQFPSHSVIEKGQTVTLRCDPISGHDNLYWYRRVMGKEIKFLLHFVKESKQDESGMPNNRFLAERTGGTYSTLKVQPAELEDSGVYFCASSQGPALTDTQYFGPGTRLTVL.

The chain employs TRBV5-4 and TRBJ2-3, with D perhaps TRBD2 (6 bases). Germline V gene lookup returns CDR1 SGHNT and CDR2 YYREEE (reference sequence). Trimming shortened V by 3 bases and J by 1 base, and 15 bases separated the two germline ends. CDR3 length equals 16 residues. The DNA of the CDR3 is TGTGCCAGCAGCTCGCCGGGGAGGAGCGGCACAGATACGCAGTATTTT. The encoded protein is CASSSPGRSGTDTQYF.

The chain has TRBV6-6 and TRBJ2-7; the D is unclear. V was shortened by 6 bases and J by 0 bases, with 9 bases between the two germline ends. Germline V CDR1 and CDR2: MNHNY, SVGAGI (reference sequence). The CDR3 is 13 amino acids. The CDR3 DNA reads as TGTGCCAGCAGAGATTCGAGCTCCTACGAGCAGTACTTC. Translating gives CASRDSSSYEQYF.

The chain's CDR3 is CASSPGDSKTYEQYF. The CDR3 region has the DNA TGTGCCAGCAGCCCCGGGGACAGCAAGACCTACGAGCAGTACTTC. The chain uses TRBV9 and TRBJ2-7; 7 bases are shared with TRBD1. The trim removed 4 bases at V and 2 bases at J, leaving 9 bases unmatched. The CDR3 covers 15 residues. Germline assignment: CDR1 SGDLS and CDR2 YYNGEE.

The DNA for the CDR3 is TGTGCCAGTAAGCCGGGACAGGGGGCGCGGGTCACTGAAGCTTTCTTT. Encoded protein: CASKPGQGARVTEAFF. V is TRBV19 and J is TRBJ1-1; 12 nucleotides line up with TRBD1. With 7 bases clipped from V and 4 bases from J, the junction kept 10 bases outside the gene matches. Per the germline V gene, CDR1 is LNHDA and CDR2 is SQIVND (reference sequence). This CDR3 has 16 residues.

On this clone: At one boundary the junction diverges from the germline segment, which might be a read error. V and J are TRBV4-3 and TRBJ1-2, with D hard to call. This CDR3 has 14 amino acids. From germline, CDR1 is LGHNA and CDR2 YSLEER. CDR3 DNA: TGCGCCAGCAGCCAAGAGCGGTTTCTCTATGGCTGCACCTTC. Translation gives CASSQERFLYGCTF.

The chain joins TRBV9 to TRBJ1-5, with a possible D match to TRBD1 (5 bases). Germline V gene sequence: CDR1 SGDLS, CDR2 YYNGEE. V was trimmed by 0 bases and J by 4 bases, leaving 11 bases between them. CDR3 length: 15 amino acids. CDR3 bases: TGTGCCAGCAGCGTAGGAGGGGTAGTTAATCAGCCCCAGCATTTT. The encoded protein is CASSVGGVVNQPQHF.

The chain couples TRBV2 to TRBJ2-5; TRBD2 matches at 8 bases. This CDR3 has 15 amino acids. CDR1 and CDR2 (germline): SNHLY, FYNNEI. The trim removed 8 bases at V and 1 base at J, leaving 9 bases unmatched. The CDR3 DNA sequence: TGTGCCAGCCGACACGAGCGGGGGAGCCAAGAGACCCAGTACTTC. As protein: CASRHERGSQETQYF.

In this sample, this clone turned up a few times. The V and J genes are TRBV19 and TRBJ1-2; D gene ambiguous. Germline loops: CDR1 LNHDA, CDR2 SQIVND (reference sequence). Deletions cut 2 bases from V and 2 bases from J, with 6 bases between. The CDR3 covers 13 residues. CDR3 nucleotides: TGTGCCAGTAGTATAACCTCCAACTATGGCTACACCTTC. It encodes CASSITSNYGYTF.

This rearrangement joins TRBV5-4 to TRBJ2-7; possible D gene TRBD1, 6 bases. The V end was cut by 2 bases, the J end by 3 bases, with 12 bases between. Germline-derived CDR1 and CDR2 are SGHNT and YYREEE (reference sequence). This CDR3 contains 14 residues. The CDR3 nucleotides read TGTGCCAGCAGCTTTGGTACAGGGAGCTACGAGCAGTACTTC. This codes for CASSFGTGSYEQYF.

V gene TRBV29-1 combines with J gene TRBJ1-2; D possibly corresponds to TRBD1 (6 bases). V was pared by 7 bases and J by 8 bases, with 14 bases between. Germline loops: CDR1 SQVTM, CDR2 ANQGSEA. CDR3 length: 11 residues. As DNA, the CDR3 is TGCAGCGCCCTCCGTAGGGGGGGCTACACCTTC. This gives the protein CSALRRGGYTF.

The chain carries TRBV2 and TRBJ1-5; the D gene is possibly TRBD1 (6 bases). V lost 1 base and J 1 base, leaving 11 bases between the germline ends. CDR1 is SNHLY and CDR2 is FYNNEI in the germline V gene. CDR3 length: 16 residues. The CDR3 protein is CASSEDRVLSNQPQHF. In nucleotides, the CDR3 is TGTGCCAGCAGTGAAGACAGGGTTTTGAGCAATCAGCCCCAGCATTTT. Variable domain in full (rest from reference TRBV2 and TRBJ1-5): EPEVTQTPSHQVTQMGQEVILRCVPISNHLYFYWYRQILGQKVEFLVSFYNNEISEKSEIFDDQFSVERPDGSNFTLKIRSTKLEDSAMYFCASSEDRVLSNQPQHFGDGTRLSIL.

The rearrangement links TRBV19 to TRBJ1-4; the D gene is possibly TRBD1 (6 bases). The CDR3 contains 15 residues. Germline CDR1 reads LNHDA; CDR2 reads SQIVND (reference sequence). Trimming took off 3 bases at V and 8 bases at J, with 16 bases between the two ends. CDR3 in amino acids: CASSIARDTNEKLFF. In DNA form, the CDR3 reads TGTGCCAGTAGTATTGCAAGGGACACGAACGAAAAACTGTTTTTT.

The chain has TRBV6-1 and TRBJ2-5, with a possible D match to TRBD2 (5 bases). Between the trimmed V and J ends, which lost 2 bases and 5 bases, there was a span of 9 bases. The CDR3 runs 13 residues. Germline lookup yields CDR1 MNHNS and CDR2 SASEGT. DNA for the CDR3: TGTGCCAGCAGTGAAATCAGCGGTGAGACCCAGTACTTC. It yields the protein CASSEISGETQYF.

This chain connects TRBV2 to TRBJ2-6, with 8 bases that match TRBD1. J gave up 2 bases and V 11 bases, and 8 bases lay outside the gene matches. Germline assignment: CDR1 SNHLY and CDR2 FYNNEI. The CDR3 length is 15 residues. CDR3 nucleotide sequence: TGTGCCCCAGGGCAGGGGGCTGCTGGGGCCAACGTCCTGACTTTC. Its protein product is CAPGQGAAGANVLTF.

The V call is TRBV6-1, the J call TRBJ2-6, with no clear D. Germline CDR1 and CDR2: MNHNS and SASEGT. The V gene lost 4 bases and the J gene lost 1 base, with 11 bases spanning the gap. This CDR3 is 16 amino acids long. The CDR3 loop is CASSGRHHSGANVLTF. The CDR3 bases are TGTGCCAGCAGTGGGAGACATCATTCTGGGGCCAACGTCCTGACTTTC.

The genes are TRBV15 and TRBJ1-2; D unclear. CDR1 LNHNV and CDR2 YYDKDF come from the germline V gene (reference sequence). CDR3 length: 16 residues. V lost 1 base and J lost 3, with 15 bases in between. The CDR3 loop is CATSRGGGSFDYGYTF. The CDR3 DNA reads TGTGCCACCAGCAGAGGCGGCGGCAGCTTTGACTATGGCTACACCTTC.

In this sample, this clone turned up once. This chain joins TRBV19 and TRBJ1-2; TRBD1 agrees at 9 bases. This CDR3 spans 14 amino acids. Per the germline V gene, CDR1 is LNHDA and CDR2 is SQIVND (reference sequence). J lost 3 bases, V lost 7 bases, and 6 bases had no gene match. CDR3 nucleotides: TGTGCCAGTACCTTGGACAGGGGAGACTATGGCTACACCTTC. This codes for CASTLDRGDYGYTF.

The chain is built from TRBV9 and TRBJ2-5, with 8 bases lining up with TRBD1. The CDR3 runs 15 residues. In germline, CDR1 is SGDLS, CDR2 YYNGEE. V shed 6 bases and J 5 bases; nucleotides not matched to a gene: 12. CDR3 sequence reads: CASTRGAGGPETQYF. The CDR3 coding sequence is TGTGCCAGCACAAGGGGGGCAGGGGGCCCGGAGACCCAGTACTTC.

This rearrangement joins TRBV4-1 to TRBJ1-2; D unresolved. This CDR3 has 14 amino acids. Germline V gene sequence: CDR1 MGHRA, CDR2 YSYEKL. Trimming pared 1 base from V and 0 bases from J, leaving 6 bases between. In DNA, the CDR3 is TGCGCCAGCAGCCAAGGCGTAGCTAACTATGGCTACACCTTC. Encoded protein: CASSQGVANYGYTF.

Here the CDR3 DNA reads TGTGCCAGCAGTGATGTCGGGACAGTAGGAGCCGGGCAGTACTTC. Protein sequence: CASSDVGTVGAGQYF. The V and J genes are TRBV2 and TRBJ2-7; 7 nucleotides agree with TRBD1. The CDR3 contains 15 residues. With V trimmed by 3 bases and J by 9 bases, 14 bases remained unmatched. Germline V lookup: CDR1 SNHLY, CDR2 FYNNEI. Together with reference TRBV2 and TRBJ2-7, the CDR3 gives the full variable domain: EPEVTQTPSHQVTQMGQEVILRCVPISNHLYFYWYRQILGQKVEFLVSFYNNEISEKSEIFDDQFSVERPDGSNFTLKIRSTKLEDSAMYFCASSDVGTVGAGQYFGPGTRLTVT.

In its sample, this clone was seen a few times. The chain uses TRBV30 and TRBJ1-3; D remains unclear. Germline V gene sequence: CDR1 GTSNPN, CDR2 SVGIG (reference sequence). This CDR3 has 12 amino acids. Trimming stripped 5 bases from V and 4 bases from J, with 9 bases between. The DNA of the CDR3 is TGTGCCTGGGATTTGGGGGGAAACACCATATATTTT. Residues: CAWDLGGNTIYF.

The chain is built from TRBV30 and TRBJ1-5; TRBD1 aligns across 10 bases. CDR1 is GTSNPN, CDR2 SVGIG, per germline (reference sequence). The CDR3 sequence is 18 residues long. V dropped 2 bases and J dropped 1; count of bases not matched to a gene: 11. The CDR3, as DNA: TGTGCCTGGAGTTCCGGGACAGGGGCTATTTCCAGCAATCAGCCCCAGCATTTT. Its protein is CAWSSGTGAISSNQPQHF.

This clone is medium-sized (0.01 to 0.1%) within its sample. This chain uses TRBV30 with TRBJ1-1; D call uncertain. The V gene lost 4 bases and the J gene lost 0 bases, with 9 bases spanning the gap. CDR3 size: 13 residues. CDR1 and CDR2 from the germline V gene are GTSNPN and SVGIG (reference sequence). CDR3 coding DNA: TGTGCCTGGAAGTCGGAGATGAACACTGAAGCTTTCTTT. Its translation: CAWKSEMNTEAFF. Full variable domain (missing parts from reference TRBV30 and TRBJ1-1): SQTIHQWPATLVQPVGSPLSLECTVEGTSNPNLYWYRQAAGRGLQLLFYSVGIGQISSEVPQNLSASRPQDRQFILSSKKLLLSDSGFYLCAWKSEMNTEAFFGQGTRLTVV.